Listed below are T cell receptor beta chains from one sample, sequenced in a study of blood T cell repertoires in COVID-19. Here immunoSEQ multiplex PCR was the method, and the copy in TCRdb shows in-frame clones only, minus some. The top ten clones hold 1.5% to 2% of a sample with some 510,000 clones, roughly 90% of them seen once. Material for sequencing was PBMCs or T cells enriched from blood (not recorded which). Receptor source: a woman aged 40 to 50 who had recovered from COVID-19. CDR3s include the opening cysteine and the closing phenylalanine or tryptophan. The D gene is left open where the match is weak. Clone size, where shown, is once, few, many, or a class for clones that have expanded.

abundance,v_gene,j_gene,d_gene,CDR3aa,CDR3nt
once,TRBV7-2,TRBJ2-1,-,CASRKTSNEQFF,TGTGCCAGCAGGAAGACTAGCAATGAGCAGTTCTTC
-,TRBV15,TRBJ2-7,TRBD2,CATSRDSGLAGSYEQYF,TGTGCCACCAGCAGAGATTCGGGACTAGCAGGCTCCTACGAGCAGTACTTC
-,TRBV2,TRBJ2-1,-,CASRLGTLILVF,TGTGCCAGCAGGCTAGGGACATTGATTTTAGTCTTC
-,TRBV4-2,TRBJ2-7,-,CASSQAGVYEQYF,TGTGCCAGCAGCCAAGCGGGAGTCTACGAGCAGTACTTC
-,TRBV27,TRBJ2-3,-,CASSLLATVLQAQYF,TGTGCCAGCAGTTTACTCGCAACAGTCCTGCAGGCCCAGTATTTT
once,TRBV7-8,TRBJ2-5,TRBD1,CASSFRTGARQETQYF,TGTGCCAGCAGCTTCCGGACAGGGGCCCGCCAAGAGACCCAGTACTTC
-,TRBV3-1/TRBV3-2,TRBJ2-1,TRBD1,CASSKGQLIYNEQFF,TGTGCCAGCAGCAAGGGACAGCTAATATACAATGAGCAGTTCTTC
many,TRBV20-1,TRBJ1-1,-,CSASSDRNTEAFF,TGCAGTGCTAGTAGTGACAGAAACACTGAAGCTTTCTTT
-,TRBV7-2,TRBJ2-7,-,CASSAGNRVGVYEQYF,TGTGCCAGCAGCGCCGGAAACAGGGTAGGGGTTTACGAGCAGTACTTC
-,TRBV19,TRBJ1-2,-,CAIEDRLANYGYTF,TGTGCCATCGAAGACAGATTGGCTAACTATGGCTACACCTTC
once,TRBV14,TRBJ1-1,-,CASNLGGMNWMNTEAFF,TGTGCCAGCAACCTAGGGGGTATGAACTGGATGAACACTGAAGCTTTCTTT
-,TRBV30,TRBJ1-1,-,CAWSAVGENTEAFF,TGTGCCTGGAGTGCAGTAGGAGAGAACACTGAAGCTTTCTTT
once,TRBV28,TRBJ2-5,-,CASGASGWETQYF,TGTGCCAGCGGGGCGTCAGGGTGGGAGACCCAGTACTTC
-,TRBV7-8,TRBJ1-3,TRBD1,CASSPIPGTGDRSGNTIYF,TGTGCCAGCAGCCCTATCCCCGGGACAGGGGATCGATCTGGAAACACCATATATTTT
-,TRBV6-5,TRBJ1-1,-,CASSYVGRETEAFF,TGTGCCAGCAGTTACGTGGGGCGGGAGACTGAAGCTTTCTTT
-,TRBV9,TRBJ2-1,-,CASSVATRDEQFF,TGTGCCAGCAGCGTAGCTACCAGGGATGAGCAGTTCTTC
-,TRBV6-5,TRBJ1-1,-,CASSYGQTTEAFF,TGTGCCAGCAGTTACGGGCAGACCACTGAAGCTTTCTTT
-,TRBV18,TRBJ1-2,-,CASSPPGPGTGGPYGYTF,TGTGCCAGCTCACCACCGGGGCCGGGAACGGGAGGGCCCTATGGCTACACCTTC
-,TRBV27,TRBJ1-1,-,CASSLTENTEAFF,TGTGCCAGCAGCCTCACAGAGAACACTGAAGCTTTCTTT
-,TRBV10-3,TRBJ2-3,-,CAISQEPSTDTQYF,TGTGCCATCAGCCAGGAACCTAGCACAGATACGCAGTATTTT
-,TRBV7-9,TRBJ1-3,-,CASSFGGATGNTIYF,TGTGCCAGCAGCTTTGGCGGCGCTACTGGAAACACCATATATTTT
-,TRBV9,TRBJ1-1,-,CASSVVGGRAFF,TGTGCCAGCAGCGTAGTTGGGGGGAGAGCTTTCTTT
-,TRBV15,TRBJ2-3,TRBD2,CATSRGLAASTDTQYF,TGTGCCACCAGCAGGGGACTAGCAGCTAGCACAGATACGCAGTATTTT
-,TRBV13,TRBJ2-3,TRBD2,CASSLRTSGSGGTDTQYF,TGTGCCAGCAGCCTCAGGACTAGCGGGAGTGGGGGCACAGATACGCAGTATTTT
-,TRBV7-2,TRBJ2-1,TRBD2,CASSLVSSGTNEQFF,TGTGCCAGCAGCTTAGTGTCTAGCGGGACCAATGAGCAGTTCTTC
-,TRBV18,TRBJ1-5,TRBD1,CASVGQNNQPQHF,TGTGCCAGCGTGGGACAGAACAATCAGCCCCAGCATTTT
-,TRBV18,TRBJ1-2,TRBD1,CASSPWTPGGGYTF,TGTGCCAGCTCACCATGGACGCCAGGGGGTGGCTACACCTTC
-,TRBV5-5,TRBJ1-6,-,CASSYEGGSNSPLHF,TGTGCCAGCAGCTACGAGGGTGGAAGTAATTCACCCCTCCACTTT
few,TRBV10-1,TRBJ1-2,-,CASSETPGGEYGYTF,TGCGCCAGCAGTGAGACTCCTGGGGGGGAGTATGGCTACACCTTC
-,TRBV6-5,TRBJ2-1,TRBD1,CASRNGQGANNEQFF,TGTGCCAGCAGAAACGGACAGGGGGCTAACAATGAGCAGTTCTTC
few,TRBV4-1,TRBJ1-5,-,CASSQEPGINQPQHF,TGCGCCAGCAGCCAAGAACCGGGAATCAATCAGCCCCAGCATTTT
-,TRBV11-2,TRBJ2-3,-,CASSLAAKRDTQYF,TGTGCCAGCAGCTTAGCAGCGAAGCGAGATACGCAGTATTTT
once,TRBV6-2/TRBV6-3,TRBJ2-2,-,CASSYGATNTGELFF,TGTGCCAGCAGTTACGGGGCCACGAACACCGGGGAGCTGTTTTTT
-,TRBV27,TRBJ1-2,TRBD1,CASSLLGTVNYGYTF,TGTGCCAGCAGTTTATTAGGGACAGTAAACTATGGCTACACCTTC
-,TRBV25-1,TRBJ2-1,-,CASSRTASYNEQFF,TGTGCCAGCTCCAGGACAGCCTCCTACAATGAGCAGTTCTTC
few,TRBV19,TRBJ2-4,-,CASSINNKNIQYF,TGTGCCAGTAGTATAAATAACAAAAACATTCAGTACTTC
-,TRBV5-6,TRBJ1-2,TRBD1,CASSLYRDRIFDGYTF,TGTGCCAGCAGCTTGTACAGGGACAGGATCTTCGATGGCTACACCTTC
-,TRBV10-3,TRBJ1-5,-,CAISEAGARDQPQHF,TGTGCCATCAGTGAGGCAGGGGCCCGGGATCAGCCCCAGCATTTT
-,TRBV7-2,TRBJ2-2,TRBD1,CASSFPTGASGELFF,TGTGCCAGCAGCTTTCCTACAGGGGCCTCCGGGGAGCTGTTTTTT
-,TRBV29-1,TRBJ1-2,-,CSVFGQGTQPNYGYTF,TGCAGCGTTTTTGGCCAGGGGACCCAACCTAACTATGGCTACACCTTC
-,TRBV30,TRBJ1-6,-,CAWNREVDAPLHF,TGTGCCTGGAACCGAGAGGTAGACGCACCCCTCCACTTT
-,TRBV3-1/TRBV3-2,TRBJ2-7,-,CASSPVSPTGKTYEQYF,TGTGCCAGCAGCCCCGTCTCCCCGACAGGAAAGACCTACGAGCAGTACTTC
-,TRBV6-2/TRBV6-3,TRBJ2-1,-,CASSPLGASSSYNEQFF,TGTGCCAGCAGCCCTTTAGGAGCTTCGAGCTCCTACAATGAGCAGTTCTTC
-,TRBV30,TRBJ2-7,TRBD1,CAWKTGTYEQYF,TGTGCCTGGAAGACAGGGACCTACGAGCAGTACTTC
-,TRBV6-2/TRBV6-3,TRBJ2-7,TRBD1,CASSPRIGTGRAEQYF,TGTGCCAGCAGCCCTCGGATCGGGACAGGGAGGGCCGAGCAGTACTTC
few,TRBV10-3,TRBJ1-1,TRBD1,CAISVVNRDSGEAFF,TGTGCCATCAGTGTGGTTAACCGGGACAGTGGAGAAGCTTTCTTT